What follows are 6 T cell receptor beta chains derived from one specimen sequenced in a study of blood T cell repertoires in COVID-19. Libraries were prepared by immunoSEQ multiplex PCR; TCRdb keeps only in-frame clonotypes and omits some of them. The sample yields roughly 13,000 clones, about 83% seen once. Material: peripheral blood. These TCRs come from a human donor with active COVID-19. The donor label of this sample is uncertain.

The V gene is TRBV2, the J gene TRBJ2-3; perhaps TRBD2 as D (5 bases). Germline CDR1 is SNHLY and CDR2 is FYNNEI. The ends were cut back, 7 bases at V and 0 bases at J, with 20 bases in the middle. There are 17 residues in the CDR3. CDR3 in amino acids: CASISLRGFLSTDTQYF. Written as DNA, the CDR3 is TGTGCCAGCATTTCGCTACGGGGATTCTTAAGCACAGATACGCAGTATTTT.

J is TRBJ2-4 and V is TRBV24-1, with 8 bases lining up with TRBD1. This CDR3 region has 15 residues. V dropped 6 bases and J dropped 8; count of bases not matched to a gene: 11. Germline CDR1 KGHDR, CDR2 SFDVKD. CDR3: CATSSGGLGPDIQYF. The CDR3 DNA sequence: TGTGCCACCAGTTCAGGGGGCTTAGGGCCAGACATTCAGTACTTC.

As for this clone: Compared with germline, one end of the junction differs, possibly owing to a read error. This chain uses TRBV5-1 with TRBJ1-4; D is unresolved. Germline lookup yields CDR1 SGHRS and CDR2 YFSETQ. This CDR3 has 12 residues. CDR3 bases: TGCGCCAGCAGTTTATCCCCCGGGGAGCTGGTTTTT. It translates to CASSLSPGELVF.

The rearrangement links TRBV30 to TRBJ1-6; weak D call: TRBD1 (5 bases). This CDR3 comprises 15 residues. Germline V CDR1 and CDR2: GTSNPN, SVGIG (reference sequence). With 2 bases removed from V and 10 bases from J, the gap between germline ends came to 18 bases. The CDR3: CAWSIIGEGSSPLHF. The CDR3 DNA reads TGTGCCTGGAGTATAATAGGGGAGGGAAGCTCACCCCTCCACTTT.

V gene TRBV20-1 combines with J gene TRBJ1-2; D gene ambiguous. The CDR3 sequence is 11 residues long. Trimming cost V 2 bases and J 3 bases, with 4 bases left between them. Germline lookup yields CDR1 DFQATT and CDR2 SNEGSKA (reference sequence). CDR3 sequence: CSARTDYGYTF. The CDR3 DNA follows: TGCAGTGCTAGAACAGACTATGGCTACACCTTC.

The chain employs TRBV28 and TRBJ2-7; 11 bases match TRBD2. This CDR3 region has 14 residues. V lost 6 bases to trimming and J lost 7 bases; unmatched junction nucleotides: 8. Germline CDR1 MDHEN, CDR2 SYDVKM. DNA for the CDR3: TGTGCCAGCAGAGCTAGCGGGAGGTCGCGGGAGCAGTACTTC. Amino acids: CASRASGRSREQYF.